This is a list of T cell receptor beta chains from one sample in a study of shared clonotypes between healthy human individuals. Clones were read by immunoSEQ multiplex PCR, and TCRdb kept only the in-frame ones, dropping some. Of under 2,500,000 clones listed, about 94% were seen once; the top ten hold roughly 0.13%. Specimen: naive CD4+ T cells sorted from blood. The receptor source for this set is a man aged 18 to 29 in good health. Each CDR3 is given with its conserved first and last residue. D genes are given only for firm matches. Where a row states a size, it is once, few, many or the class of an expanded clone; other rows omit it.

V	J	D	size	DNA	CDR3
TRBV28	TRBJ1-2	TRBD1	NA	TGTGCCAGCAGCTTCGGACAGGGCCCGCCCTCCCCCTATGGCTACACCTTC	CASSFGQGPPSPYGYTF
TRBV11-2	TRBJ2-5	NA	NA	TGTGCCAGCAGCAACGCGGCAGGGTCCCAAGAGACCCAGTACTTC	CASSNAAGSQETQYF
TRBV9	TRBJ1-1	NA	NA	TGTGCCAGCAGCGTAGGATGGGGGAACACTGAAGCTTTCTTT	CASSVGWGNTEAFF
TRBV5-4	TRBJ2-1	TRBD1	NA	TGTGCCAGCAGCCGGACAGGGCAAACCTACAATGAGCAGTTCTTC	CASSRTGQTYNEQFF
TRBV29-1	TRBJ2-3	TRBD1	NA	TGCAGCGGTGACCACAGGGGGTCCACAGATACGCAGTATTTT	CSGDHRGSTDTQYF
TRBV6-1	TRBJ2-7	NA	once	TGTGCCAGCAGTGCGTCTGCGAGCTTTCCCGAGCAGTACTTC	CASSASASFPEQYF
TRBV6-1	TRBJ2-7	TRBD2	NA	TGTGCCAGCAGTGAAGGAGCGGGAGGGCCTTACGAGCAGTACTTC	CASSEGAGGPYEQYF
TRBV27	TRBJ2-5	TRBD2	NA	TGTGCCAGCACCCTGACTAGCGGGGGGGCGAGTTGGGAGACCCAGTACTTC	CASTLTSGGASWETQYF
TRBV10-3	TRBJ1-2	TRBD1	NA	TGTGCCATCAGTGAGAGCGGGACAGTCTTTGGCTACACCTTC	CAISESGTVFGYTF
TRBV7-2	TRBJ2-3	TRBD2	NA	TGTGCCAGCAGCTTAGGCGGCGGGGGTAGCACAGATACGCAGTATTTT	CASSLGGGGSTDTQYF
TRBV18	TRBJ2-5	NA	NA	TGTGCCAGCTCCCAGGGAGTACAAGAGACCCAGTACTTC	CASSQGVQETQYF
TRBV19	TRBJ1-5	TRBD1	NA	TGTGCCAGTAGTCGGCAGGGGGCCAAACGCAATCAGCCCCAGCATTTT	CASSRQGAKRNQPQHF
TRBV5-6	TRBJ2-7	NA	NA	TGTGCCAGCAGCTTTCGGAGCTCCTACGAGCAGTACTTC	CASSFRSSYEQYF
TRBV28	TRBJ1-2	TRBD1	NA	TGTGCCTGCAGGGGGCGTCACTATGGCTACACCTTC	CACRGRHYGYTF
TRBV6-1	TRBJ1-1	TRBD1	NA	TGTGCCAGCAGTGAAGCCATTAGGACAGGGGTGGCCCCCGCTGAAGCTTTCTTT	CASSEAIRTGVAPAEAFF
TRBV9	TRBJ2-3	NA	NA	TGTGCCAGCAGCAGCTCTAGGACTGAAAATTCAGATACGCAGTATTTT	CASSSSRTENSDTQYF
TRBV19	TRBJ2-5	NA	NA	TGTGCCAGTAGTATGTCCTCACTAGAGACCCAGTACTTC	CASSMSSLETQYF